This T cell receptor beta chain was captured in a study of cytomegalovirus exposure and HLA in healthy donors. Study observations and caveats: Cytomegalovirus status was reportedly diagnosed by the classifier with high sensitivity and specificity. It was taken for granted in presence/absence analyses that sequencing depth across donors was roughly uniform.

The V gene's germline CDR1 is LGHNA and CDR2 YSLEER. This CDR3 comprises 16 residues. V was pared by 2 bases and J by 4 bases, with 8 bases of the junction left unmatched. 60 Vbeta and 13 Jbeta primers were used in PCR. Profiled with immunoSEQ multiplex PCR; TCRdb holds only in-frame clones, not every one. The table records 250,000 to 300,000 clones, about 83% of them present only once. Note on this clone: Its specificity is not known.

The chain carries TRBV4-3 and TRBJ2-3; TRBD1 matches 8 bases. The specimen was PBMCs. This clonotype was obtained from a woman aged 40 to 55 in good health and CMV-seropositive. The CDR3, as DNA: TGCGCCAGCAGCCAATATATCGGACAGGGCTCAGATACGCAGTATTTT. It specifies CASSQYIGQGSDTQYF.